The 26 T cell receptor beta chains below were found in one sample sequenced in a study of blood T cell repertoires in COVID-19. The assay was immunoSEQ multiplex PCR, and TCRdb's table has in-frame clones only and misses some. The table records fewer than 200,000 clones, 82% of them present only once. What was sequenced was peripheral blood. The receptors originated from a woman aged 55-75 years with COVID-19, enrolled during active disease.

The chain recombines TRBV2 with TRBJ2-1; D is possibly TRBD1 (5 bases). Between the trimmed V and J ends, which lost 4 bases and 0 bases, there was a span of 7 bases. CDR1 and CDR2 from the germline V gene are SNHLY and FYNNEI. The CDR3 extends over 14 amino acids. The CDR3 spells CASSGQGSYNEQFF. Here the CDR3 DNA reads TGTGCCAGCAGTGGGCAGGGCTCCTACAATGAGCAGTTCTTC. Using reference TRBV2 and TRBJ2-1 for the parts outside the CDR3, the full variable domain is EPEVTQTPSHQVTQMGQEVILRCVPISNHLYFYWYRQILGQKVEFLVSFYNNEISEKSEIFDDQFSVERPDGSNFTLKIRSTKLEDSAMYFCASSGQGSYNEQFFGPGTRLTVL.

This chain joins TRBV5-8 and TRBJ2-1; 13 bases are shared with TRBD2. Germline V gene data show CDR1 as SGHTS and CDR2 as YDEGEE. The J segment lost 7 bases and the V segment lost 5 bases, leaving 6 bases of the junction unmatched. The CDR3 covers 15 residues. CDR3 DNA sequence: TGTGCCAGCAGGGGGACTAGCGGGGAAAGTAATGAGCAGTTCTTC. Protein product: CASRGTSGESNEQFF.

The rearrangement links TRBV5-1 to TRBJ2-2; 7 bases fit TRBD1. The CDR3 extends over 15 amino acids. Germline V lookup: CDR1 SGHRS, CDR2 YFSETQ. With 4 bases clipped from V and 3 bases from J, the junction kept 6 bases outside the gene matches. The DNA for the CDR3 is TGCGCCAGCAGCCTGACAGGGAAGGACACCGGGGAGCTGTTTTTT. Its protein product is CASSLTGKDTGELFF.

The V gene is TRBV14, the J gene TRBJ2-5; unclear D gene. This CDR3 spans 15 amino acids. The germline V gene encodes CDR1 SGHDN and CDR2 FVKESK. V was pared by 0 bases and J by 4 bases, with 12 bases between. In nucleotides, the CDR3 is TGTGCCAGCAGCCAAGATGCGGTTCTCCTAGAGACCCAGTACTTC. Protein product: CASSQDAVLLETQYF.

This chain links TRBV19 with TRBJ1-1; the D gene is possibly TRBD1 (6 bases). Trimming took 6 bases from V and 0 from J, leaving 17 bases between them. The V gene's germline CDR1 is LNHDA and CDR2 SQIVND (reference sequence). The CDR3 is made up of 16 amino acids. In DNA form, the CDR3 reads TGTGCCAGTAGGGGGAGGGGGGCCGAGTTGAACACTGAAGCTTTCTTT. It yields the protein CASRGRGAELNTEAFF.

The gene calls are TRBV5-5 and TRBJ2-3; D unclear. V shed 0 bases and J shed 1 base, with 12 bases lying between them. This CDR3 contains 16 residues. Germline lookup yields CDR1 SGHKS and CDR2 YYEKEE (reference sequence). DNA for the CDR3: TGTGCCAGCAGCTTGGGCTCAAACATCGGCACAGATACGCAGTATTTT. Translating gives CASSLGSNIGTDTQYF.

The V call is TRBV5-8, the J call TRBJ2-3; D is possibly TRBD1 (8 bases). The CDR3 totals 15 residues. Germline V gene data show CDR1 as SGHTS and CDR2 as YDEGEE. The V gene lost 1 base and the J gene lost 3 bases, with 12 bases spanning the gap. CDR3 loop: CASSLHRGGTDTQYF. CDR3 DNA: TGTGCCAGCAGCTTGCACAGGGGGGGGACAGATACGCAGTATTTT. Using reference TRBV5-8 and TRBJ2-3 for the parts outside the CDR3, the full variable domain is EAGVTQSPTHLIKTRGQQATLRCSPISGHTSVYWYQQALGLGLQFLLWYDEGEERNRGNFPPRFSGRQFPNYSSELNVNALELEDSALYLCASSLHRGGTDTQYFGPGTRLTVL.

The chain employs TRBV6-6 and TRBJ1-3; a possible D gene is TRBD1 (6 bases). The CDR3 consists of 15 residues. The V end was cut by 0 bases, the J end by 4 bases, with 10 bases between. CDR1 and CDR2 (germline): MNHNY, SVGAGI (reference sequence). CDR3 residues: CASSYSSGGGNTIYF. Here the CDR3 DNA reads TGTGCCAGCAGTTACTCGAGTGGGGGCGGAAACACCATATATTTT.

The chain is built from TRBV6-5 and TRBJ2-1; 7 bases line up with TRBD2. Germline CDR1 MNHEY, CDR2 SVGAGI. This CDR3 is built from 15 residues. Unmatched junction bases numbered 10, after V lost 5 bases and J lost 6 bases. CDR3 sequence: CASSNPAAGINEQFF. The CDR3 DNA reads TGTGCCAGCAGTAACCCAGCAGCGGGGATCAATGAGCAGTTCTTC.

The chain recombines TRBV29-1 with TRBJ1-4; D perhaps matches TRBD1 (5 bases). Germline CDR1 reads SQVTM; CDR2 reads ANQGSEA. CDR3 length equals 12 residues. Trimming cost V 8 bases and J 8 bases, with 15 bases left between them. The CDR3 nucleotides are TGCAGCTTCCGGGACTTCGGGGAAAAACTGTTTTTT. It translates to CSFRDFGEKLFF. Full variable domain (remainder filled in from reference TRBV29-1 and TRBJ1-4): SAVISQKPSRDICQRGTSLTIQCQVDSQVTMMFWYRQQPGQSLTLIATANQGSEATYESGFVIDKFPISRPNLTFSTLTVSNMSPEDSSIYLCSFRDFGEKLFFGSGTQLSVL.

V gene TRBV10-3 combines with J gene TRBJ1-1; 9 nucleotides align to TRBD1. The V segment lost 6 bases and the J segment 3 bases; nucleotides outside the gene matches: 5. This CDR3 spans 14 amino acids. Germline-derived CDR1 and CDR2 are ENHRY and SYGVKD. The CDR3 sequence: CAIRTDRGDTEAFF. CDR3 in DNA: TGTGCCATCAGAACAGACAGGGGGGACACTGAAGCTTTCTTT.

J is TRBJ1-5 and V is TRBV11-2; no firm D call. Between the trimmed V and J ends, which lost 2 bases and 2 bases, there was a span of 7 bases. CDR1 is SGHAT, CDR2 FQNNGV, per germline. The CDR3 extends over 14 amino acids. The CDR3 nucleotides are TGTGCCAGCAGCTTACTGGGCGGCAATCAGCCCCAGCATTTT. Translating it yields CASSLLGGNQPQHF.

The sample holds a few counts of this clone. The chain recombines TRBV29-1 with TRBJ2-5, with TRBD1 identical over 7 bases. CDR1 is SQVTM, CDR2 ANQGSEA, per germline. The CDR3 runs to 12 residues. V trimming: 7 bases; J trimming: 7 bases; junction bases outside the gene matches: 9. The CDR3 reads CSAQGSLGTQYF. CDR3 bases: TGCAGCGCACAGGGGAGTTTGGGGACCCAGTACTTC.

The rearrangement links TRBV5-5 to TRBJ1-4, with D maybe TRBD1 (5 bases). Trimming removed 4 bases at V and 8 bases at J, with 18 bases between. The CDR3 is 15 amino acids. The V gene's germline CDR1 is SGHKS and CDR2 YYEKEE (reference sequence). CDR3 nucleotide sequence: TGTGCCAGCAGCCCGGACTCGGGCCGGGGGGAAAAACTGTTTTTT. Amino acids: CASSPDSGRGEKLFF. Based on the CDR3 plus reference TRBV5-5 and TRBJ1-4, the full variable domain is DAGVTQSPTHLIKTRGQQVTLRCSPISGHKSVSWYQQVLGQGPQFIFQYYEKEERGRGNFPDRFSARQFPNYSSELNVNALLLGDSALYLCASSPDSGRGEKLFFGSGTQLSVL.

The rearrangement uses TRBV28 and TRBJ1-1; 8 bases match TRBD1. Trimming cost V 1 base and J 8 bases; bases outside gene matches: 0. Germline loops: CDR1 MDHEN, CDR2 SYDVKM. This CDR3 has 12 residues. DNA for the CDR3: TGTGCCAGCAGTTTATACAGGGGGGAAGCTTTCTTT. Its translation is CASSLYRGEAFF.

The rearrangement links TRBV4-2 to TRBJ1-5; TRBD1 matches 12 bases. Germline trimming cut 3 bases from V and 4 bases from J; bases unmatched to any gene: 10. The CDR3 covers 18 residues. The germline CDR1 and CDR2 sequences are LGHNA and YNFKEQ. The CDR3 region is CASSHWGQGARTNQPQHF. Here the CDR3 DNA reads TGTGCCAGCAGCCATTGGGGACAGGGGGCGCGGACGAATCAGCCCCAGCATTTT.

V and J are TRBV7-9 and TRBJ1-4; the D gene is possibly TRBD1 (6 bases). The ends were cut back, 5 bases at V and 8 bases at J, with 15 bases in the middle. This CDR3 contains 14 residues. Per germline, CDR1 SEHNR and CDR2 FQNEAQ (reference sequence). The CDR3 nucleotides read TGTGCCAGCAGCCCGGGAGGGGGGTCGGAAAAACTGTTTTTT. Its protein is CASSPGGGSEKLFF.

The rearrangement joins TRBV19 to TRBJ1-5; perhaps TRBD1 as D (6 bases). Germline CDR1 and CDR2: LNHDA and SQIVND (reference sequence). The V gene lost 0 bases and the J gene lost 5 bases, with 11 bases spanning the gap. This CDR3 is built from 15 residues. The CDR3 bases are TGTGCCAGTAGTATAGATGGCAAGGGGGATCAGCCCCAGCATTTT. Its translation: CASSIDGKGDQPQHF.

The chain joins TRBV7-9 to TRBJ2-1; TRBD2 matches 11 bases. With V trimmed by 5 bases and J by 5 bases, 5 bases remained unmatched. This CDR3 is 15 amino acids long. Germline loops: CDR1 SEHNR, CDR2 FQNEAQ (reference sequence). In DNA, the CDR3 is TGTGCCAGCAGCACAGGGACTAGCGGTGACAATGAGCAGTTCTTC. It encodes CASSTGTSGDNEQFF.

As DNA, the CDR3 is TGTGCCAGCAGCTCCTATACAGCGGGTGGCTACACCTTC. Protein product: CASSSYTAGGYTF. This chain joins TRBV7-2 and TRBJ1-2, with no clear D. The CDR3 runs to 13 residues. V shed 4 bases and J shed 7 bases, with 13 bases lying between them. Germline V CDR1 and CDR2: SGHTA, FQGNSA.

This CDR3 is CASSLIVDTQYF. The CDR3, as DNA: TGTGCCAGCAGTTTAATAGTGGATACGCAGTATTTT. The rearrangement links TRBV27 to TRBJ2-3; D is ambiguous. Germline assignment: CDR1 MNHEY and CDR2 SMNVEV (reference sequence). V was trimmed by 2 bases and J by 6 bases, leaving 6 bases between them. The CDR3 is 12 residues long.

The chain joins TRBV5-1 to TRBJ2-2; a weak D match, TRBD2 (6 bases). This CDR3 is 17 amino acids long. In germline, CDR1 is SGHRS, CDR2 YFSETQ. Trimming stripped 4 bases from V and 6 bases from J, with 22 bases between. The DNA for the CDR3 is TGCGCCAGCAGCCCGGGGACGGGAGAACCTGTGTCCGGGGAGCTGTTTTTT. Translated: CASSPGTGEPVSGELFF.

CDR3 sequence (DNA): TGTGCCAGCAGCGCAGGAACTCAGGGTGAAAAACTGTTTTTT. It specifies CASSAGTQGEKLFF. The chain employs TRBV9 and TRBJ1-4; D might be TRBD1 (5 bases). In germline, CDR1 is SGDLS, CDR2 YYNGEE. V lost 3 bases and J 7 bases, leaving 13 bases between the germline ends. There are 14 residues in the CDR3.

This chain connects TRBV19 to TRBJ2-5, with D perhaps TRBD1 (6 bases). Germline loops: CDR1 LNHDA, CDR2 SQIVND (reference sequence). The CDR3 runs 15 residues. Trimming removed 5 bases from V and 0 bases from J, with 13 bases in between. The CDR3 protein is CASSLGQTNQETQYF. The CDR3 bases are TGTGCCAGTAGTTTAGGACAGACCAACCAAGAGACCCAGTACTTC.

This clone occurred many times. This chain connects TRBV6-1 to TRBJ2-2; 7 bases are a match to TRBD2. The CDR3 spans 14 residues. Germline CDR1 MNHNS, CDR2 SASEGT. Trimming cost V 2 bases and J 3 bases; bases outside gene matches: 0. The CDR3 sequence: CASSELADTGELFF. For the CDR3, the DNA is TGTGCCAGCAGTGAACTAGCGGACACCGGGGAGCTGTTTTTT.

The chain joins TRBV28 to TRBJ1-6; 7 bases are a match to TRBD1. CDR1 is MDHEN, CDR2 SYDVKM, per germline. V shed 7 bases, J shed 7 bases, and the junction held 1 base outside the gene matches. The CDR3 length is 12 residues. CDR3 DNA sequence: TGTGCCAGCACGGGACAGAATTCACCCCTCCACTTT. As protein: CASTGQNSPLHF. Based on the CDR3 plus reference TRBV28 and TRBJ1-6, the full variable domain is DVKVTQSSRYLVKRTGEKVFLECVQDMDHENMFWYRQDPGLGLRLIYFSYDVKMKEKGDIPEGYSVSREKKERFSLILESASTNQTSMYLCASTGQNSPLHFGNGTRLTVT.